These 14 T cell receptor beta chains originate from one sample sequenced in a study of T cell changes during pregnancy in multiple sclerosis. Sequencing was performed with immunoSEQ multiplex PCR; in TCRdb, only in-frame clones are kept and a portion is missing. The sample shows approximately 80,000 clones, nearly 95% of them seen only once. The specimen was peripheral blood, collected in the second trimester of pregnancy. The origin of the receptors is a female donor in good health, enrolled as a control in a pregnancy study.

The chain carries TRBV27 and TRBJ1-1; TRBD1 matches at 9 bases. Germline V gene data show CDR1 as MNHEY and CDR2 as SMNVEV (reference sequence). Trimming removed 5 bases from V and 4 bases from J; junction bases left unmatched: 11. The CDR3 sequence is 16 residues long. The CDR3 nucleotides read TGTGCCAGCAGTCTCCCGGGACAGGGAGGAGGCACTGAAGCTTTCTTT. Protein sequence: CASSLPGQGGGTEAFF.

CDR3 protein: CASSMGLPKVNEQFF. The CDR3 DNA reads TGTGCCAGCAGCATGGGACTACCCAAAGTGAATGAGCAGTTCTTC. V is TRBV7-9 and J is TRBJ2-1; the match to TRBD2 covers 7 bases. Germline V lookup: CDR1 SEHNR, CDR2 FQNEAQ (reference sequence). V lost 5 bases and J lost 7; bases outside the gene matches: 11. There are 15 residues in the CDR3.

V gene TRBV6-6 combines with J gene TRBJ2-1, with D unresolved. Per the germline V gene, CDR1 is MNHNY and CDR2 is SVGAGI (reference sequence). The CDR3 loop spans 12 amino acids. Trimming pared 2 bases from V and 3 bases from J, leaving 2 bases between. The CDR3 here is CASSYLYNEQFF. CDR3 nucleotide sequence: TGTGCCAGCAGTTACCTCTACAATGAGCAGTTCTTC.

This clone was recorded once. The V and J genes are TRBV28 and TRBJ2-7; 7 bases map to TRBD2. Germline assignment: CDR1 MDHEN and CDR2 SYDVKM. The V gene end was trimmed by 8 bases and the J gene end by 2 bases; junction bases not matched to a gene: 12. The CDR3 length is 15 residues. The CDR3 loop is CASCGASGWTYEQYF. In DNA, the CDR3 is TGTGCCAGCTGTGGGGCTAGCGGCTGGACCTACGAGCAGTACTTC.

The rearrangement uses TRBV5-1 and TRBJ1-1; 8 nucleotides line up with TRBD1. The CDR3 loop spans 14 amino acids. V gave up 4 bases and J gave up 2 bases; unmatched junction bases: 4. CDR1 is SGHRS, CDR2 YFSETQ, per germline. CDR3 sequence reads: CASSGQGTNTEAFF. CDR3 DNA sequence: TGCGCCAGCAGCGGACAGGGAACTAACACTGAAGCTTTCTTT.

The chain carries TRBV2 and TRBJ1-3; 11 bases fit TRBD1. CDR3 size: 18 residues. V lost 2 bases and J lost 3; bases outside the gene matches: 9. Germline V gene data show CDR1 as SNHLY and CDR2 as FYNNEI. The CDR3 sequence is CASSELGGTGGIGNTIYF. CDR3 DNA: TGTGCCAGCAGTGAACTAGGTGGGACAGGGGGTATTGGAAACACCATATATTTT.

This chain joins TRBV7-9 and TRBJ2-7; D may be TRBD2 (6 bases). Trimming removed 5 bases at V and 4 bases at J, with 15 bases between. CDR1 is SEHNR and CDR2 is FQNEAQ in the germline V gene (reference sequence). The CDR3 totals 14 residues. CDR3: CASSPDYLTYEQYF. The CDR3 DNA reads TGTGCCAGCAGCCCGGACTACCTTACGTACGAGCAGTACTTC.

The genes are TRBV28 and TRBJ1-2, with 7 bases that match TRBD1. The CDR3 totals 12 residues. V shed 6 bases and J 8 bases; nucleotides not matched to a gene: 6. Germline V gene data show CDR1 as MDHEN and CDR2 as SYDVKM. CDR3 amino acids: CASSQQGRGYTF. In nucleotides, the CDR3 is TGTGCCAGCAGCCAACAGGGGAGAGGCTACACCTTC.

The sample holds one count of this clone. The chain couples TRBV7-2 to TRBJ2-7; 9 nucleotides agree with TRBD2. The CDR3 covers 18 residues. Germline-derived CDR1 and CDR2 are SGHTA and FQGNSA. Trimming cost V 4 bases and J 2 bases; bases outside gene matches: 15. In nucleotides, the CDR3 is TGTGCCAGCAGCTCCCAGGGTAGCGGGAGTTCTTTCACCTACGAGCAGTACTTC. This sequence encodes CASSSQGSGSSFTYEQYF.

V is TRBV30 and J is TRBJ1-2; 9 bases match TRBD1. Germline V gives CDR1 GTSNPN, CDR2 SVGIG (reference sequence). J lost 4 bases, V lost 0 bases, and 9 bases had no gene match. The CDR3 contains 16 residues. The chain's CDR3 is CAWSVGARDRAYGYTF. The CDR3 nucleotides read TGTGCCTGGAGTGTAGGGGCGAGGGACAGGGCCTATGGCTACACCTTC.

V usage is TRBV18 and J usage is TRBJ2-1; the D gene is possibly TRBD2 (5 bases). Trimming removed 5 bases from V and 0 bases from J, with 14 bases in between. The CDR3 is 16 amino acids. The germline gives CDR1 KGHSH, CDR2 LQKENI. CDR3 DNA: TGTGCCAGCTCAAACATCGGGGTGAGCTCCTACAATGAGCAGTTCTTC. Encoded protein: CASSNIGVSSYNEQFF.

The J gene is TRBJ2-5, the V gene TRBV5-1, with 7 bases lining up with TRBD2. The V segment lost 3 bases and the J segment 2 bases; nucleotides outside the gene matches: 4. The germline CDR1 and CDR2 sequences are SGHRS and YFSETQ. The CDR3 contains 14 residues. CDR3 region: CASSSGTKQETQYF. For the CDR3, the DNA is TGCGCCAGCAGCTCGGGGACTAAACAAGAGACCCAGTACTTC.

V gene TRBV5-5 combines with J gene TRBJ1-5; D is perhaps TRBD1 (6 bases). Germline CDR1 and CDR2: SGHKS and YYEKEE (reference sequence). This CDR3 is 17 amino acids long. Trimming stripped 0 bases from V and 4 bases from J, with 17 bases between. CDR3 bases: TGTGCCAGCAGCTTGGAGGCCCTTCCAGGGGTAAATCAGCCCCAGCATTTT. This sequence encodes CASSLEALPGVNQPQHF. Based on the CDR3 plus reference TRBV5-5 and TRBJ1-5, the full variable domain is DAGVTQSPTHLIKTRGQQVTLRCSPISGHKSVSWYQQVLGQGPQFIFQYYEKEERGRGNFPDRFSARQFPNYSSELNVNALLLGDSALYLCASSLEALPGVNQPQHFGDGTRLSIL.

The chain recombines TRBV28 with TRBJ1-2, with D unresolved. The V gene lost 2 bases and the J gene lost 6 bases, with 10 bases spanning the gap. The CDR3 is 13 residues long. Germline V gives CDR1 MDHEN, CDR2 SYDVKM. CDR3 DNA sequence: TGTGCCAGCAGTTTAAGGAGTCTCAATGGCTACACCTTC. Translated: CASSLRSLNGYTF.